This T cell receptor (beta chain) was captured by sequencing in a study of blood T cell repertoires in COVID-19. Study summary: PBMCs, B-cell-depleted T cells, or T cells were the source of the cDNA or gDNA that made up the material.

Across about two dozen US areas, participants ranged in age from about 18 to 100 years. Study processing details: For nucleated cells, counts were estimated from reference gene primer amplification. Produced via immunoSEQ multiplex PCR; TCRdb's table is partial and in-frame only. D and trimming come from the DNA, and the V and J calls and clone size come from that table. The sample lists approximately 300,000 clones; 70% to 90% were seen once. Sequencing was carried out using PBMCs or T cells enriched from blood (not recorded which). This sequence originates from a woman aged 25 to 39 who had recovered from COVID-19.

CDR3 loop: CASTRGLASQDNEQFF. CDR3 bases: TGTGCCAGCACCAGGGGGCTAGCATCCCAGGACAATGAGCAGTTCTTC. The chain uses TRBV3-1 (or the pseudogene TRBV3-2) and TRBJ2-1; TRBD1 matches 8 bases. This CDR3 comprises 16 residues. Trimming at V came to 7 bases and at J to 5 bases, leaving 13 bases not matched to a gene. CDR1 is LGHDT, CDR2 YNNKEL, per germline (reference sequence).